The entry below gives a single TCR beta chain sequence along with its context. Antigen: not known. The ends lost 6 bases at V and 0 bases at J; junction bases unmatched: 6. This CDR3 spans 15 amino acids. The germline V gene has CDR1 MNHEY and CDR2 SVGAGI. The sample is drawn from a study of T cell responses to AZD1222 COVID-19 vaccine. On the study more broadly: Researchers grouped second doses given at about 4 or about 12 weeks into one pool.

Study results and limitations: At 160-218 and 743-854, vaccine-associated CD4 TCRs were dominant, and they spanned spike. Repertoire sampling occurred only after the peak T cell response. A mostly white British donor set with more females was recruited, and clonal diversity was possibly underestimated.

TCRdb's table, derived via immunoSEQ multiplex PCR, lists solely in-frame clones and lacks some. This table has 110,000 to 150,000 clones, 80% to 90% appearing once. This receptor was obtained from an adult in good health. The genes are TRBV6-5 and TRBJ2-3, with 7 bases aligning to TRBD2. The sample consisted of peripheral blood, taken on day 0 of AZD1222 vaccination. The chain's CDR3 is CASSRTSPSTDTQYF. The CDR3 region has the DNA TGTGCCAGCAGCCGGACTAGTCCCAGCACAGATACGCAGTATTTT.